These T cell receptor beta chains were read from a single sample in a study of cytomegalovirus exposure and HLA in healthy donors. The data were produced by immunoSEQ multiplex PCR, yet TCRdb's version contains in-frame clones alone and is incomplete. The sample consists of some 160,000 clones, less than 90% of them appearing once. Material: PBMCs. Source of these receptors: a boy younger than 10 in good health and CMV-seronegative. The CDR3 runs from the conserved cysteine through the conserved F or W. A D gene is named only where the DNA matches it firmly. Size is stated for part of the rows, as once, few or many counts, or as a class when the clone is expanded.

TRBJ2-7	once	TRBD1	TRBV18	CASSPRRTGFDEQYF	TGTGCCAGCTCACCACGTCGGACAGGGTTTGACGAGCAGTACTTC
TRBJ1-5	few	NA	TRBV6-6	CASSYDDSLHQPQHF	TGTGCCAGCAGTTACGATGACAGTCTGCATCAGCCCCAGCATTTT
TRBJ1-1	NA	TRBD1	TRBV25-1	CASSDIRTGKSLGAFF	TGTGCCAGCAGTGATATCAGGACAGGGAAGAGTCTTGGAGCTTTCTTT
TRBJ1-4	NA	NA	TRBV6-5	CASSYLRGVSNEKLFF	TGTGCCAGCAGTTACCTGCGGGGCGTTTCTAATGAAAAACTGTTTTTT
TRBJ2-3	NA	NA	TRBV6-5	CASRSGVLRDTQYF	TGTGCCAGCAGATCGGGGGTTCTGCGGGATACGCAGTATTTT
TRBJ1-6	once	TRBD1	TRBV27	CASSSPKTGQNNSPLHF	TGTGCCAGCAGTTCACCCAAGACAGGGCAAAATAATTCACCCCTCCACTTT
TRBJ2-7	NA	TRBD1	TRBV11-2	CASSFGQGITYEQYF	TGTGCCAGCAGCTTCGGACAGGGAATAACCTACGAGCAGTACTTC
TRBJ2-1	NA	NA	TRBV5-6	CASSQDLATYNEQFF	TGTGCCAGCAGCCAGGATCTAGCGACATACAATGAGCAGTTCTTC
TRBJ2-5	NA	NA	TRBV19	CASSSWDSYPGETQYF	TGTGCCAGTAGTAGCTGGGACTCTTACCCCGGAGAGACCCAGTACTTC
TRBJ2-2	NA	TRBD1	TRBV5-1	CASSLVGQGTFSGELFF	TGCGCCAGCAGCTTGGTGGGACAGGGGACCTTCTCCGGGGAGCTGTTTTTT
TRBJ1-2	NA	NA	TRBV5-1	CASSLAAMVGHGYTF	TGCGCCAGCAGCTTGGCTGCCATGGTGGGCCATGGCTACACCTTC
TRBJ2-1	NA	NA	TRBV5-1	CASSFGGSSYNEQFF	TGCGCCAGCAGCTTCGGCGGCAGCTCCTACAATGAGCAGTTCTTC
TRBJ1-2	few	TRBD1	TRBV6-1	CASSTGTDYGYTF	TGTGCCAGCAGCACCGGGACAGACTATGGCTACACCTTC
TRBJ2-3	NA	TRBD2	TRBV10-1	CASSGRLAGGSDTQYF	TGCGCCAGCAGTGGAAGACTAGCGGGAGGTTCAGATACGCAGTATTTT
TRBJ2-7	few	TRBD1	TRBV25-1	CASSVQGAYEQYF	TGTGCCAGCAGTGTACAGGGGGCCTACGAGCAGTACTTC
TRBJ1-5	NA	NA	TRBV28	CASSFVSGLDQPQHF	TGTGCCAGCAGTTTCGTGTCGGGGTTGGATCAGCCCCAGCATTTT
TRBJ1-1	NA	NA	TRBV18	CASSHPFSAEDTEAFF	TGTGCCAGCTCACATCCTTTTTCCGCGGAGGACACTGAAGCTTTCTTT
TRBJ2-1	few	NA	TRBV14	CASSQAGRVVNEQFF	TGTGCCAGCAGCCAAGCGGGCAGGGTGGTCAATGAGCAGTTCTTC
TRBJ2-7	once	NA	TRBV14	CASSQAGTRGPLDEQYF	TGTGCCAGCAGCCAAGCGGGGACCAGGGGACCTTTAGACGAGCAGTACTTC
TRBJ2-6	NA	NA	TRBV13	CASSPGVGESGANVLTF	TGTGCCAGCAGCCCGGGGGTGGGCGAGTCTGGGGCCAACGTCCTGACTTTC
TRBJ1-1	NA	NA	TRBV4-2	CASSQEEGVGTEAFF	TGTGCCAGCAGCCAAGAGGAAGGGGTGGGGACTGAAGCTTTCTTT
TRBJ2-3	NA	TRBD2	TRBV7-2	CASSSHSGRADTQYF	TGTGCCAGCAGCTCTCATAGCGGGAGGGCAGATACGCAGTATTTT
TRBJ1-1	NA	NA	TRBV9	CASSVAAGPTGAFF	TGTGCCAGCAGCGTAGCTGCGGGGCCTACTGGAGCTTTCTTT
TRBJ2-3	NA	TRBD2	TRBV7-3	CASSLISSGGTDTQYF	TGTGCCAGCAGCTTAATAAGTAGCGGGGGCACAGATACGCAGTATTTT
TRBJ1-2	NA	NA	TRBV5-6	CASGAPFNGYTF	TGTGCCAGCGGAGCTCCTTTCAATGGCTACACCTTC
TRBJ2-6	NA	NA	TRBV9	CASSVSIAGANVLTF	TGTGCCAGCAGCGTGTCTATCGCTGGGGCCAACGTCCTGACTTTC
TRBJ2-5	NA	TRBD1	TRBV7-9	CASSPDREAVETQYF	TGTGCCAGCAGCCCGGACAGGGAGGCGGTGGAGACCCAGTACTTC
TRBJ2-2	once	TRBD2	TRBV13	CASSPRISGITGELFF	TGTGCCAGCAGCCCCCGGATTAGCGGGATCACCGGGGAGCTGTTTTTT
TRBJ1-3	NA	TRBD1	TRBV7-6	CASSLAPWDRLAGNTIYF	TGTGCCAGCAGCTTAGCCCCCTGGGACAGGCTCGCTGGAAACACCATATATTTT
TRBJ2-1	NA	TRBD2	TRBV4-2	CASSPNSGEPYNEQFF	TGTGCCAGCAGCCCGAATAGCGGGGAGCCCTACAATGAGCAGTTCTTC
TRBJ1-1	NA	NA	TRBV28	CASSLISDSEAFF	TGTGCCAGCAGTTTGATATCGGACAGCGAAGCTTTCTTT
TRBJ1-3	once	NA	TRBV9	CASSPGPGGNTIYF	TGTGCCAGCAGCCCCGGGCCGGGGGGAAACACCATATATTTT
TRBJ2-3	NA	NA	TRBV2	CASSDGGDTDTQYF	TGTGCCAGCAGTGATGGCGGTGACACAGATACGCAGTATTTT
TRBJ1-5	NA	TRBD1	TRBV6-5	CASSPDRGIDQPQHF	TGTGCCAGCAGCCCGGACAGGGGAATTGATCAGCCCCAGCATTTT
TRBJ2-7	NA	NA	TRBV5-1	CASSGAASGFYEQYF	TGCGCCAGCAGTGGGGCGGCGTCTGGGTTCTACGAGCAGTACTTC
TRBJ2-7	NA	TRBD2	TRBV7-3	CASSLELALYYEQYF	TGTGCCAGCAGCTTAGAACTAGCGCTTTACTACGAGCAGTACTTC